The present TCR beta chain was sequenced within a study of human T cells and chemical hapten exposure. The time point was: patch test 1, 2 weeks after DPC sensitization. As for treatment: therapeutic diphenylcyclopropenone sensitization with weekly scalp DPC. Points from the study as a whole: Sensitizing to DPC left TCRs with a frequency above 1 in 1000 unaltered.

Notes on this clonotype: Its antigen is undetermined.

This CDR3 contains 14 residues. Germline lookup yields CDR1 SGDLS and CDR2 YYNGEE. V dropped 2 bases and J dropped 4 bases, with 12 bases sitting between them. TCRdb recomputed calls from the RACE reads with MiXCR, one row per CDR3 protein. The data hold 80,000 to 100,000 distinct CDR3 sequences, with around an eighth observed a single time. The clonotype was recovered from a woman between 35 and 50 years old with alopecia areata. Some clones in this sample may be carry-over from other donors' samples. This sequence joins TRBV9 and TRBJ1-1, with a weak D call TRBD1 (5 bases). This specimen consisted of whole blood, obtained in connection with sensitization to the hapten diphenylcyclopropenone (DPC). This chain's CDR3 is CASSVKWGGTEAFF. The DNA of the CDR3 is TGTGCCAGCAGCGTCAAGTGGGGCGGCACTGAAGCTTTCTTT.